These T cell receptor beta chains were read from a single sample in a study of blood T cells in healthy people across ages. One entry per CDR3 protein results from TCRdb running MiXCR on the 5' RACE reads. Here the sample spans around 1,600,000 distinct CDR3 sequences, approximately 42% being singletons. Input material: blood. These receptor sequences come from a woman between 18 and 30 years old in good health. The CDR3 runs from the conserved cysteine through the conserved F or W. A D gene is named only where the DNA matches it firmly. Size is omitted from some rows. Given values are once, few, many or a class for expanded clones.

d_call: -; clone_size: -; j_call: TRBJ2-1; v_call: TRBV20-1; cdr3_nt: TGCAGTGCTAGCGGCGGGCGGAGCTCCTACAATGAGCAGTTCTTC; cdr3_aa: CSASGGRSSYNEQFF
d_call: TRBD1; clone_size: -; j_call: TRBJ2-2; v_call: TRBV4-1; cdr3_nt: TGCGCCAGCAGCTCAAACAGGGGGCCAACCACCGGGGAGCTGTTTTTT; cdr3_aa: CASSSNRGPTTGELFF
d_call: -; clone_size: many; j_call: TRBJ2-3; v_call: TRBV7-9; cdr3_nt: TGTGCCAGCAGCAAAGACCGGCGTGATACGCAGTATTTT; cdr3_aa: CASSKDRRDTQYF
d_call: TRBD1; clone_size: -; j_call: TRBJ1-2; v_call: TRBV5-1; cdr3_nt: TGCGCCAGCAGCTTGGGGACAGGTTCTAACTATGGCTACACCTTC; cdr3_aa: CASSLGTGSNYGYTF
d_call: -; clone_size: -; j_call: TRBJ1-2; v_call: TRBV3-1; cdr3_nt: TGTGCCAGCAGCCAGGTAGTACTCGGGACGGCTAACTATGGCTACACCTTC; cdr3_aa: CASSQVVLGTANYGYTF
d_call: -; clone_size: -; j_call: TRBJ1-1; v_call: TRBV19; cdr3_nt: TGTGCCAGTAGTATAGATCGCCGGGTTGGCACTGAAGCTTTCTTT; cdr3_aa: CASSIDRRVGTEAFF
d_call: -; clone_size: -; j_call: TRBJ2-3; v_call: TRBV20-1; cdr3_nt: TGCAGTGCCGCTAGCGGCTCCAGGGGGGATACGCAGTATTTT; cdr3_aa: CSAASGSRGDTQYF
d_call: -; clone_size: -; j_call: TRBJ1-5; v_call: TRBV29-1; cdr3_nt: TGCAGCGTTGAACCGACCAATCAGCCCCAGCATTTT; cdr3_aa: CSVEPTNQPQHF
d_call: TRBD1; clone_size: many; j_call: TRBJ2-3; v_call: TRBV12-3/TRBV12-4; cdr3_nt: TGTGCCAGCAGTTTAAGGGGGACAGGGGGGGGAGATACGCAGTATTTT; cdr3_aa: CASSLRGTGGGDTQYF
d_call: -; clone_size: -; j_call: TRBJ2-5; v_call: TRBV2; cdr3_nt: TGTGCCAGCAGTGGTGGACGGAAAGAGACCCAGTACTTC; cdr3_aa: CASSGGRKETQYF
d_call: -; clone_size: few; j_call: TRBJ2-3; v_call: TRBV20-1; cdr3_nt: TGCAGTGCTAGTGAGCTGTTTGGAGATACGCAGTATTTT; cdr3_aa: CSASELFGDTQYF
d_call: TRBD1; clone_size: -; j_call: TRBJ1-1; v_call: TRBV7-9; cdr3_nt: TGTGCCACCCAGGCGACAGGGCCGAACACTGAAGCTTTCTTT; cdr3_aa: CATQATGPNTEAFF